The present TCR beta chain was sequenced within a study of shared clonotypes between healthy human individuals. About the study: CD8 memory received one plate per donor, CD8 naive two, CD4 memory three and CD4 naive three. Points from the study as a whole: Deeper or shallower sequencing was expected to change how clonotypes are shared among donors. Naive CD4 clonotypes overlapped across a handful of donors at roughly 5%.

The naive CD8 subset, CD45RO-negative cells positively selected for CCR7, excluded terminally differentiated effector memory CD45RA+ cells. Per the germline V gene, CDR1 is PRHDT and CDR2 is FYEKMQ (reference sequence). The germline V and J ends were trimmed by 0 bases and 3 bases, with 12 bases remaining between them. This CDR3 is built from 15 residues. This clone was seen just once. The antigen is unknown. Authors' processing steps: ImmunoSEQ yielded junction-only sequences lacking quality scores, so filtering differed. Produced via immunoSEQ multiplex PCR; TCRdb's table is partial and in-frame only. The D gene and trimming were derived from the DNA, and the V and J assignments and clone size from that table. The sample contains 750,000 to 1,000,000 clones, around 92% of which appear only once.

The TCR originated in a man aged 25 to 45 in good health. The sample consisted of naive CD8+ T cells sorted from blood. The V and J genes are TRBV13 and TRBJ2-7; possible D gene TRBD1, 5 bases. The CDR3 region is CASSLGGRGSYEQYF. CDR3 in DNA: TGTGCCAGCAGCTTAGGGGGTAGGGGAAGCTACGAGCAGTACTTC.